The present T cell receptor (beta chain) was sequenced within a study of blood T cells in healthy people across ages. Study-wide results and limits: Any conclusive comparison of naive versus antigen-experienced cells was prevented by using unsorted PBMCs.

Comment on this clonotype: The antigen remains undetermined.

With a J-beta primer mix and a sample-barcoded 5' primer, a second PCR ran roughly 6 to 11 cycles. TCRdb analysed the 5' RACE reads with MiXCR anew, one entry per CDR3 protein. The table lists around 1,100,000 distinct CDR3 sequences, under 40% of them singletons. The CDR3 sequence is 15 residues long. V shed 2 bases and J shed 7 bases, with 17 bases lying between them. Germline CDR1 SGHDN, CDR2 FVKESK. Sequenced material: blood. The J gene is TRBJ1-2, the V gene TRBV14, with a tentative D call TRBD1 (6 bases). The receptor was derived from a man younger than 30 in good health. The CDR3 here is CASSQTTVGGFGYTF. The DNA for the CDR3 is TGTGCCAGCAGCCAAACGACAGTGGGGGGCTTTGGCTACACCTTC.